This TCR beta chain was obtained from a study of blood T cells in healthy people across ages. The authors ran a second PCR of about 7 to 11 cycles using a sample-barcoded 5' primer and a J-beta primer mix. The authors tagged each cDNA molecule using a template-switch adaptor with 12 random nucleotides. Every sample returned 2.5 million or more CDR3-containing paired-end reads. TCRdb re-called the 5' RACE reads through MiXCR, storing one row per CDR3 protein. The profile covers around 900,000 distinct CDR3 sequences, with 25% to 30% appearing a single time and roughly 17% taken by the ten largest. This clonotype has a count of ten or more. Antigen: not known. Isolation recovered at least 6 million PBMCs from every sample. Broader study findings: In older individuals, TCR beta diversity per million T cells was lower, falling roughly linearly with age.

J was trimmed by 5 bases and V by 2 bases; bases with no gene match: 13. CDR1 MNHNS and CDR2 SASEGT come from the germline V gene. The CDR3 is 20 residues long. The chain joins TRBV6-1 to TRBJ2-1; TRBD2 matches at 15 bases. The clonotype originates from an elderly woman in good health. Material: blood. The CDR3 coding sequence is TGTGCCAGCAGTGAATCTTTTAAAGGACTAGCGGGGGGGCAGGACAATGAGCAGTTCTTC. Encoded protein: CASSESFKGLAGGQDNEQFF.